The text below deals with one T cell receptor beta chain. The antigen remains unidentified. The table came from immunoSEQ multiplex PCR; TCRdb's copy has only in-frame clones and leaves some out. The sample carries around 300,000 clones, about 87% recorded once. Treatment described: about 20 received Ad26.COV2.S at low or high dose, single or two shots; about 5 received placebo; per-sample allocation not given. Day 63 after the first injection of vaccine or placebo was the sampling time. This sample is part of a study of Ad26.COV2.S vaccination and SARS-CoV-2 variants. Study as a whole: Ad26.COV2.S, an intramuscular injection, was given once or twice 56 days apart.

Study results and caveats: Placebo recipients showed lower spike-specific TCR breadth than vaccinees. Analyses that measured TCR breadth and depth may have underestimated total T cell responses.

This CDR3 has 17 amino acids. The V segment lost 1 base and the J segment 1 base; nucleotides outside the gene matches: 8. CDR1 LGHDT and CDR2 YNNKEL come from the germline V gene (reference sequence). The material was peripheral blood, obtained in a trial of Ad26.COV2.S vaccine versus placebo. The sequence came from a person between 18 and 60 years old who received the Ad26.COV2.S COVID-19 vaccine or a placebo. This rearrangement joins TRBV3-1 (or the pseudogene TRBV3-2) to TRBJ2-5; 8 bases line up with TRBD1. CDR3 DNA: TGTGCCAGCAGCCAAGGTTTAGGGACAGGACGCCAAGAGACCCAGTACTTC. This encodes CASSQGLGTGRQETQYF.